The source of this T cell receptor beta chain is a study of blood T cells in healthy people across ages. Overall study findings and caveats: Across the age range, TCR beta diversity per million T cells fell in a roughly linear way.

Germline CDR1 reads LNHNV; CDR2 reads YYDKDF (reference sequence). This CDR3 region has 15 residues. V was shortened by 1 base and J by 0 bases, with 7 bases between the two germline ends. Regarding this clonotype: What it binds is not known.

PCR was performed a second time for about 7 to 11 cycles using a sample-barcoded 5' primer and a J-beta primer mix. One entry per CDR3 protein results from TCRdb running MiXCR on the 5' RACE reads. The data show roughly 1,800,000 distinct CDR3 sequences, with about 49% seen just once and around 2.1% held by the top ten. The sample comprised blood. The chain has TRBV15 and TRBJ1-5; D is ambiguous. The TCR was taken from a woman between 40 and 50 years old in good health. As DNA, the CDR3 is TGTGCCACCAGCAGAGGTCCTATTAGCAATCAGCCCCAGCATTTT. Protein product: CATSRGPISNQPQHF.